This T cell receptor (beta chain) stems from a study of beta chain features in type 1 diabetes. Germline CDR1 reads GTSNPN; CDR2 reads SVGIG (reference sequence). V was clipped by 0 bases and J by 1 base, with 7 bases between them. The CDR3 totals 14 residues. General observations from the study: Shorter templates might be favored by PCR, equally in patients and controls. A closer apparent resemblance between naive, central memory and Treg TCRB repertoires was seen in patients than in healthy donors. Type 1 diabetes patients showed a moderate but significant shortening of TCRB CDR3s in all four CD4+ subsets.

This clone was observed a handful of times. Its antigen remains unknown. This CDR3 is also generated by other DNA sequences in the sample. What was sequenced were expressed TCRB transcripts, since all of the isolated RNA had been reverse transcribed. Clones were read by immunoSEQ multiplex PCR, and TCRdb kept only the in-frame ones, dropping some. The sample has 640,000 or so clones; roughly 13% are singletons. V is TRBV30 and J is TRBJ1-3; D gene uncertain. The TCR was taken from a young man with type 1 diabetes. The sequenced sample was naive CD4+ T cells from blood. CDR3 region: CAWSVQLSGNTIYF. DNA of the CDR3: TGTGCCTGGAGTGTACAACTATCTGGAAACACCATATATTTT. Using reference TRBV30 and TRBJ1-3 for the parts outside the CDR3, the full variable domain is SQTIHQWPATLVQPVGSPLSLECTVEGTSNPNLYWYRQAAGRGLQLLFYSVGIGQISSEVPQNLSASRPQDRQFILSSKKLLLSDSGFYLCAWSVQLSGNTIYFGEGSWLTVV.